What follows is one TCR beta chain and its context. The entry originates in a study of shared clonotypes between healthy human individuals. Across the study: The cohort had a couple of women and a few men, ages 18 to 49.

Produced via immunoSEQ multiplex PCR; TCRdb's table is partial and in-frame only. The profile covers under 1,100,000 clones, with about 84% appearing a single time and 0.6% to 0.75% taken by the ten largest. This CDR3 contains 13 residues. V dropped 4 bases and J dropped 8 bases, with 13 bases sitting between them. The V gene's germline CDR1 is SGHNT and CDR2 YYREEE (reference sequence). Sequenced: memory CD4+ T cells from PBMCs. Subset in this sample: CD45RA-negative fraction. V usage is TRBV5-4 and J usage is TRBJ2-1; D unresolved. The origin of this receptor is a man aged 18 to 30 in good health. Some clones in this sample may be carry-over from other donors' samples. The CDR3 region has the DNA TGTGCCAGCAGCCCTAGGAACCAGGATGAGCAGTTCTTC. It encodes CASSPRNQDEQFF.